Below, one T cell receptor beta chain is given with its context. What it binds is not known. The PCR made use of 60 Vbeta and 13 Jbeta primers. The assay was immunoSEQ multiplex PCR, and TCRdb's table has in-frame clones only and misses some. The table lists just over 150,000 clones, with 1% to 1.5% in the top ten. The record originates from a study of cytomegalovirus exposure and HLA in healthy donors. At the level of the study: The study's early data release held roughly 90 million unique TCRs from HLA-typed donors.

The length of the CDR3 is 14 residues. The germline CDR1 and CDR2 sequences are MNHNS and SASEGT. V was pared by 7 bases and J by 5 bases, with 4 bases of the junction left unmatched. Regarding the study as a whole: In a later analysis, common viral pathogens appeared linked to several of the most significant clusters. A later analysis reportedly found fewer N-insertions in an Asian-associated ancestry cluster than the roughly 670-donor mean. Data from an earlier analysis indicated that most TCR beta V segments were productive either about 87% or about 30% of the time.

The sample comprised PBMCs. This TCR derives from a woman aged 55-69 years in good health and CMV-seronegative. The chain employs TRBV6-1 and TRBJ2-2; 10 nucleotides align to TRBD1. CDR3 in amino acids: CASTGQGGTGELFF. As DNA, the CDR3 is TGTGCCAGCACTGGACAGGGGGGGACCGGGGAGCTGTTTTTT.